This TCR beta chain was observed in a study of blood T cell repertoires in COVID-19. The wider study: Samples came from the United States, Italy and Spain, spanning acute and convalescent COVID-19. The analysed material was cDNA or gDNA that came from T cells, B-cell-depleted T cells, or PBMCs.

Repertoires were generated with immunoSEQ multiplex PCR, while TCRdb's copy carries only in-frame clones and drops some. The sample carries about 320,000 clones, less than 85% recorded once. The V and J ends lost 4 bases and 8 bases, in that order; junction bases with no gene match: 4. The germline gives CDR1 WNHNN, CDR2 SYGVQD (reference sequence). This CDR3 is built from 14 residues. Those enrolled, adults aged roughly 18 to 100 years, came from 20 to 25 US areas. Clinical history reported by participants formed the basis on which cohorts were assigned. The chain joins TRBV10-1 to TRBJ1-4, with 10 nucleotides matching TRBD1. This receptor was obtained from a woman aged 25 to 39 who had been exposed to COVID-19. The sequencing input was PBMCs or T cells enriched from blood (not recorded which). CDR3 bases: TGCGCCAGCAGTGGACAGGGGGCAAGAGAAAAACTGTTTTTT. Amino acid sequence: CASSGQGAREKLFF.